This T cell receptor (beta chain) was sequenced during a study of shared clonotypes between healthy human individuals. The ends lost 4 bases at V and 6 bases at J; junction bases unmatched: 10. The CDR3 consists of 15 residues. The germline V gene has CDR1 SGHDT and CDR2 YYEEEE. It was approximately 280 ng DNA, 25,000 to 35,000 T cell genomes, that went into each replicate PCR of unsorted PBMC. The data were produced by immunoSEQ multiplex PCR, yet TCRdb's version contains in-frame clones alone and is incomplete. The sample shows some 530,000 clones, approximately 81% of them seen only once. Sequenced sample: PBMCs. The source of this sequence is a woman in her thirties or forties in good health. Some clones in this sample may be carry-over from other donors' samples. J is TRBJ2-7 and V is TRBV5-6; 10 bases map to TRBD2. CDR3 sequence reads: CASSTLALAGTEQYF. Here the CDR3 DNA reads TGTGCCAGCAGCACCTTGGCACTAGCGGGAACCGAGCAGTACTTC.